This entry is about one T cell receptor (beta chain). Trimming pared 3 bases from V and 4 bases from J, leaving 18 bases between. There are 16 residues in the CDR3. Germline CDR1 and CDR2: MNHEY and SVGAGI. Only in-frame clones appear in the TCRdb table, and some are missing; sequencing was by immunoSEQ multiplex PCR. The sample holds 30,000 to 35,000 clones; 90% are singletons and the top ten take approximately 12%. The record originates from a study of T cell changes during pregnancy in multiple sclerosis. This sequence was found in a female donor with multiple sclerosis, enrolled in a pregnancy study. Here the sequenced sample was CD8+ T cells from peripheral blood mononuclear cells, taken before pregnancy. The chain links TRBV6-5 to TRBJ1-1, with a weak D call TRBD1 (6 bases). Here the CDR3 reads CASSYFGGPGSTEAFF. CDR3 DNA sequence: TGTGCCAGCAGTTATTTCGGGGGGCCCGGGAGCACTGAAGCTTTCTTT.